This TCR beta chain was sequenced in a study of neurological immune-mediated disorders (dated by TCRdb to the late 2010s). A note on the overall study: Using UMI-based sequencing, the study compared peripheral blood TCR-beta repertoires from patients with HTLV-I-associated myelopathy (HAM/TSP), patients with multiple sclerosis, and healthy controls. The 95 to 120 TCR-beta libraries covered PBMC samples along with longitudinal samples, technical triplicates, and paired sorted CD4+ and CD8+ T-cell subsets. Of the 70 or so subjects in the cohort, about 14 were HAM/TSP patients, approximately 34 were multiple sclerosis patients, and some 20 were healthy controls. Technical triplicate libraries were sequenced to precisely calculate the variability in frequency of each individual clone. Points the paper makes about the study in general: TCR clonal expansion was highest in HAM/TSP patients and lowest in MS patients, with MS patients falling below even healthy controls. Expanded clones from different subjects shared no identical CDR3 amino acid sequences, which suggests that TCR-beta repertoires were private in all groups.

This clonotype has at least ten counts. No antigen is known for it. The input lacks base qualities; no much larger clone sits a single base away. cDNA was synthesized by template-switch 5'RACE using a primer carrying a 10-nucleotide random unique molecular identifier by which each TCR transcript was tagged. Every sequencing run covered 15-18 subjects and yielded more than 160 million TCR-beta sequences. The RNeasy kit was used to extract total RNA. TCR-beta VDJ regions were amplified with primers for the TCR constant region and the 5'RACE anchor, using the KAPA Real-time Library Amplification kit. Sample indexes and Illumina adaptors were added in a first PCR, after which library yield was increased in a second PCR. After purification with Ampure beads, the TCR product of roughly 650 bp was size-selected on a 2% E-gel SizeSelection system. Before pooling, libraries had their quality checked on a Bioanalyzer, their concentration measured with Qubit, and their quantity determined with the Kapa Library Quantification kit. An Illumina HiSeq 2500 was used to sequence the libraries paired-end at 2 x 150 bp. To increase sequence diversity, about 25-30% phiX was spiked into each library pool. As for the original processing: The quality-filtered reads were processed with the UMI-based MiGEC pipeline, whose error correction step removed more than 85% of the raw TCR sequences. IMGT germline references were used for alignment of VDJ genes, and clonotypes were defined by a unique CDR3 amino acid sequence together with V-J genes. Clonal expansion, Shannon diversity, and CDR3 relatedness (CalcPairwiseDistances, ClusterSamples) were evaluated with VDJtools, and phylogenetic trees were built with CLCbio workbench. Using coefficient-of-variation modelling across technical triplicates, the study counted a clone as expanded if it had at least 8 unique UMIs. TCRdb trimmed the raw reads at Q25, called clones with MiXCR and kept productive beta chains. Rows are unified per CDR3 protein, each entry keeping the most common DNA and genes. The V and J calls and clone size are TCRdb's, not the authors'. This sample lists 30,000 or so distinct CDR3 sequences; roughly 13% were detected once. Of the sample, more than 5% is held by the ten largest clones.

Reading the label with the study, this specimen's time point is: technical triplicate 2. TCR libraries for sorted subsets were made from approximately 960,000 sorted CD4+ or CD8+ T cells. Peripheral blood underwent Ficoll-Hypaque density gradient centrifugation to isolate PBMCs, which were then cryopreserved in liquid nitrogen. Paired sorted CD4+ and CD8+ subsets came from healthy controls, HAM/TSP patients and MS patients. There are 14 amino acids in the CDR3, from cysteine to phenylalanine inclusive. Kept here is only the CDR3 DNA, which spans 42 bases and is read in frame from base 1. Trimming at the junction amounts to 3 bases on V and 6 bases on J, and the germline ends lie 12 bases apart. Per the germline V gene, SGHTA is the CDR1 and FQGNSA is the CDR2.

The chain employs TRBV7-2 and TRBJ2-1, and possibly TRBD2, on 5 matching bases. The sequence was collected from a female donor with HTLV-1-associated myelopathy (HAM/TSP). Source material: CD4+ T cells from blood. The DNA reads TGTGCCAGCAGCTTGACCTACCGGGGCAATGAGCAGTTCTTC. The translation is CASSLTYRGNEQFF.